This T cell receptor beta chain emerged from a study of blood T cell repertoires in COVID-19. Study at large: Specimens from acute and convalescent COVID-19 originated in the United States, Italy and Spain. In each case, the material was cDNA or gDNA derived from T cells, B-cell-depleted T cells, or PBMCs.

J gave up 0 bases and V 5 bases, and 16 bases lay outside the gene matches. Per germline, CDR1 SGHAT and CDR2 FQNNGV. This CDR3 comprises 19 residues. Data came from immunoSEQ multiplex PCR; TCRdb stores just in-frame clones and leaves some out. The sample gives under 500,000 clones, 75% to 90% of which show up once; approximately 4.5% is in the top ten. The J gene is TRBJ1-3, the V gene TRBV11-2; 7 positions match TRBD1. The source material was peripheral blood. The sequence was collected from a woman aged 25 to 39 with acute or convalescent COVID-19. As DNA, the CDR3 is TGTGCCAGCAGCCGAACGGGACAGTCCATGACAGACTCTGGAAACACCATATATTTT. This codes for CASSRTGQSMTDSGNTIYF.